A selection of T cell receptor beta chains follows, all from one sample in a study of neurological immune-mediated disorders. Each CDR3 protein is one row after TCRdb ran MiXCR on the 5' RACE reads. The table records 100,000 to 150,000 distinct CDR3 sequences, roughly 3.4% of them present only once. Sequencing used PBMCs. Receptor source: a woman in her twenties or thirties with multiple sclerosis. The CDR3 runs from the conserved cysteine through the conserved F or W. The order of the fields is J gene, clone size, D gene, CDR3 length, V gene, CDR3 DNA, CDR3 protein. D genes are given only for firm matches. Not every row has a clone size; where given, it reads once, few, many or a size class.

J: TRBJ2-4
size: many
D: TRBD1
length: 16
V: TRBV20-1
DNA: TGCAGTGCTAGAGACACCGACAGGGCTGCCAAAAACATTCAGTACTTC
CDR3: CSARDTDRAAKNIQYF

J: TRBJ2-1
size: many
D: .
length: 15
V: TRBV20-1
DNA: TGCAGTGCACGCAGGGTCCGAGAAAATAGCAATGAGCAGTTCTTC
CDR3: CSARRVRENSNEQFF

J: TRBJ2-7
size: .
D: .
length: 14
V: TRBV6-5
DNA: TGTGCCAGCAGTTACACTTCTAATGGAGCCGAGCAGTACTTC
CDR3: CASSYTSNGAEQYF

J: TRBJ1-2
size: many
D: TRBD1
length: 17
V: TRBV6-5
DNA: TGTGCCAGCAATCCGTACTCCGGGACAGGGATTAACTATGGCTACACCTTC
CDR3: CASNPYSGTGINYGYTF

J: TRBJ1-3
size: many
D: .
length: 17
V: TRBV3-1
DNA: TGTGCCAGCAGCCCTTTGGACAGCGGCTCTCCTGGAAACACCATATATTTT
CDR3: CASSPLDSGSPGNTIYF

J: TRBJ2-3
size: many
D: TRBD2
length: 14
V: TRBV5-1
DNA: TGCGCCAGCAGCAGCGCTAGCGGTACAGATACGCAGTATTTT
CDR3: CASSSASGTDTQYF

J: TRBJ1-6
size: many
D: .
length: 14
V: TRBV12-3/TRBV12-4
DNA: TGTGCCAGCAGGGCCTCCTCCTATAATTCACCCCTCCACTTT
CDR3: CASRASSYNSPLHF

J: TRBJ2-3
size: .
D: .
length: 15
V: TRBV7-9
DNA: TGTGCCAGCAGCTACTATCAGGGATCCGCAGATACGCAGTATTTT
CDR3: CASSYYQGSADTQYF

J: TRBJ2-7
size: many
D: .
length: 18
V: TRBV29-1
DNA: TGCAGCGTTGAAAAATCACAGCCTCGTCTGCTAGGGCCCTACGAGCAGTACTTC
CDR3: CSVEKSQPRLLGPYEQYF

J: TRBJ2-1
size: few
D: .
length: 14
V: TRBV11-2
DNA: TGTGCCAGCAACGACCGGGGTTCGAACAATGAGCAGTTCTTC
CDR3: CASNDRGSNNEQFF

J: TRBJ2-7
size: many
D: .
length: 11
V: TRBV30
DNA: TGTGCCTGGGGGGAGAGTCACGAGCAGTACTTC
CDR3: CAWGESHEQYF

J: TRBJ2-3
size: many
D: .
length: 14
V: TRBV7-9
DNA: TGTGCCAGCAGCCAAGTCGGCAGGCAAGATACGCAGTATTTT
CDR3: CASSQVGRQDTQYF

J: TRBJ1-5
size: many
D: .
length: 14
V: TRBV3-1
DNA: TGTGCCAGCAGCCAGTTACACAGCAATCAGCCCCAGCATTTT
CDR3: CASSQLHSNQPQHF

J: TRBJ2-7
size: many
D: TRBD2
length: 13
V: TRBV2
DNA: TGTGCCAGCGAGAAGGGGAGGGACTACGAGCAGTACTTC
CDR3: CASEKGRDYEQYF

J: TRBJ2-5
size: many
D: .
length: 14
V: TRBV7-9
DNA: TGTGCCAGCAGCTCCACCAGGGCGCAAGAGACCCAGTACTTC
CDR3: CASSSTRAQETQYF

J: TRBJ1-2
size: many
D: TRBD1
length: 16
V: TRBV15
DNA: TGTGCCACCAGCAGAGGACTGGACAGGGAGAGCCGCGGCTACACCTTC
CDR3: CATSRGLDRESRGYTF

J: TRBJ2-5
size: many
D: TRBD2
length: 17
V: TRBV5-1
DNA: TGCGCCAGCAGCTTGACTAGCGGGGGCCCCCACCAAGAGACCCAGTACTTC
CDR3: CASSLTSGGPHQETQYF

J: TRBJ1-1
size: many
D: TRBD1
length: 16
V: TRBV5-1
DNA: TGCGCCAGCAGCGGGGGCCCCAACAGGGGGCCCACTGAAGCTTTCTTT
CDR3: CASSGGPNRGPTEAFF

J: TRBJ2-7
size: many
D: .
length: 12
V: TRBV29-1
DNA: TGCAGCGCTGGGCCTTTCCCCTACGAGCAGTACTTC
CDR3: CSAGPFPYEQYF

J: TRBJ1-5
size: many
D: .
length: 13
V: TRBV30
DNA: TGTGCCTGGAGTGTACAGGGCAATCAGCCCCAGCATTTT
CDR3: CAWSVQGNQPQHF

J: TRBJ1-1
size: few
D: .
length: 12
V: TRBV7-9
DNA: TGTGACAGCAGCAGCCTCGGCAGGGAAGCTTTCTTT
CDR3: CDSSSLGREAFF

J: TRBJ2-3
size: few
D: TRBD1
length: 15
V: TRBV7-8
DNA: TGTGCCAGCAGCAAAGGACAGGGGAATTGGGGTACGCAGTATTTT
CDR3: CASSKGQGNWGTQYF

J: TRBJ2-2
size: many
D: .
length: 12
V: TRBV5-1
DNA: TGCGCCAGCAGCTTGCCAGGCCCGGGGCTGTTTTTT
CDR3: CASSLPGPGLFF

J: TRBJ2-7
size: many
D: .
length: 17
V: TRBV11-2
DNA: TGTGCCAGCAGCTTGACACAGGGTTACTACGCCTTCTACGAGCAGTACTTC
CDR3: CASSLTQGYYAFYEQYF

J: TRBJ2-3
size: many
D: TRBD1
length: 17
V: TRBV18
DNA: TGTGCCAGCTCACCTGCCGGGACAGGGGTGATCACAGATACGCAGTATTTT
CDR3: CASSPAGTGVITDTQYF

J: TRBJ2-3
size: many
D: TRBD2
length: 15
V: TRBV12-3/TRBV12-4
DNA: TGTGCCAGCAGTCTGAGTAGCGGGAAGACAGATACGCAGTATTTT
CDR3: CASSLSSGKTDTQYF

J: TRBJ2-7
size: many
D: TRBD2
length: 15
V: TRBV7-2
DNA: TGTGCCAGCAGCGGGCGACTAGCGGGACCCTACGAGCAGTACTTC
CDR3: CASSGRLAGPYEQYF

J: TRBJ1-2
size: many
D: .
length: 15
V: TRBV5-6
DNA: TGTGCCAGCAGCTTGTCCGCCCTGGGACTGCGGGGCTACACCTTC
CDR3: CASSLSALGLRGYTF

J: TRBJ1-5
size: many
D: .
length: 15
V: TRBV6-6
DNA: TGTGCCAGCAGCCTTGGGGCGGTAGGCAATCAGCCCCAGCATTTT
CDR3: CASSLGAVGNQPQHF

J: TRBJ2-1
size: few
D: TRBD2
length: 15
V: TRBV20-1
DNA: TGCAGCACCCTCAGGGGACTAGCGGGGGACAATGAGCAGTTCTTC
CDR3: CSTLRGLAGDNEQFF

J: TRBJ2-2
size: many
D: .
length: 11
V: TRBV29-1
DNA: TGCCTTGGGGTGGGGCCCGGGGAGCTGTTTTTT
CDR3: CLGVGPGELFF

J: TRBJ2-1
size: many
D: .
length: 14
V: TRBV6-5
DNA: TGTGCCAGTAAGGGGGGGAGCTCCTACAATGAGCAGTTCTTC
CDR3: CASKGGSSYNEQFF

J: TRBJ2-7
size: many
D: .
length: 15
V: TRBV5-1
DNA: TGCGCCAGCAGCTTAGCGACCGGCACTGACTACGAGCAGTACTTC
CDR3: CASSLATGTDYEQYF

J: TRBJ2-3
size: .
D: TRBD2
length: 17
V: TRBV10-3
DNA: TGTGCCATCACCGCGGGGGAGGTTGGATTGGGCACAGATACGCAGTATTTT
CDR3: CAITAGEVGLGTDTQYF

J: TRBJ2-1
size: many
D: TRBD1
length: 17
V: TRBV24-1
DNA: TGTGCCACCAGTGGCCGATCCGGGACAGGGGGCTTGGATGAGCAGTTCTTC
CDR3: CATSGRSGTGGLDEQFF

J: TRBJ1-4
size: many
D: .
length: 15
V: TRBV7-2
DNA: TGTGCCAGCAGCTTAGTGGCTGCAACTAATGAAAAACTGTTTTTT
CDR3: CASSLVAATNEKLFF

J: TRBJ1-1
size: many
D: TRBD1
length: 12
V: TRBV6-6
DNA: TGTGCCAGCTTCAACAGGGGAGGTGAAGCTTTCTTT
CDR3: CASFNRGGEAFF

J: TRBJ2-5
size: many
D: .
length: 13
V: TRBV16
DNA: TGTGCCAGCAGTCTGCTAGTCCAAGAGACCCAGTACTTC
CDR3: CASSLLVQETQYF

J: TRBJ2-7
size: few
D: .
length: 16
V: TRBV19
DNA: TGTGCCAGTACCCCGGGACACGCCGGGGGCTTTTACGAGCAGTACTTC
CDR3: CASTPGHAGGFYEQYF

J: TRBJ1-5
size: many
D: .
length: 17
V: TRBV12-5
DNA: TGTGCTAGTGGTTTGTCCCCGGACACCACGCACAATCAGCCCCAGCATTTT
CDR3: CASGLSPDTTHNQPQHF

J: TRBJ2-1
size: many
D: .
length: 11
V: TRBV20-1
DNA: TGCAGTGCTACCCCGGACAATGAGCAGTTCTTC
CDR3: CSATPDNEQFF

J: TRBJ2-3
size: many
D: TRBD2
length: 17
V: TRBV10-3
DNA: TGTGCCATCAGTGAGTCCATTAGCGGGGGGCGCACAGATACGCAGTATTTT
CDR3: CAISESISGGRTDTQYF

J: TRBJ1-2
size: many
D: .
length: 14
V: TRBV12-3/TRBV12-4
DNA: TGTGCCAGCAACCGAGCGGGACGCCGACCTGGCTACACCTTC
CDR3: CASNRAGRRPGYTF

J: TRBJ2-1
size: many
D: TRBD2
length: 14
V: TRBV7-9
DNA: TGTGCCAGCAGGGGGCTAGCGGGACGCAATGAGCAGTTCTTC
CDR3: CASRGLAGRNEQFF

J: TRBJ1-4
size: many
D: .
length: 11
V: TRBV29-1
DNA: TGCAGCGTCTACAGCAATGAAAAACTGTTTTTT
CDR3: CSVYSNEKLFF

J: TRBJ2-5
size: .
D: .
length: 16
V: TRBV10-3
DNA: TGTGCCATCAGTGAGACGAATAGCTGCCTTCAAGAGACCCAGTACTTC
CDR3: CAISETNSCLQETQYF

J: TRBJ2-7
size: many
D: .
length: 13
V: TRBV10-3
DNA: TGTGCCATCAGTGAGGTTCTGAGAGTGGAGCAGTACTTC
CDR3: CAISEVLRVEQYF

J: TRBJ2-5
size: many
D: TRBD1
length: 14
V: TRBV7-2
DNA: TGTGCCAGCAGCTACCGGGACAGCCAAGAGACCCAGTACTTC
CDR3: CASSYRDSQETQYF

J: TRBJ2-1
size: many
D: .
length: 15
V: TRBV20-1
DNA: TGCAGTGCCCCGGAAGTGGGCGGCTCCTACAATGAGCAGTTCTTC
CDR3: CSAPEVGGSYNEQFF

J: TRBJ2-1
size: many
D: .
length: 14
V: TRBV12-3/TRBV12-4
DNA: TGTGCCAGCAGTTTAGTCGAGACTGGGAATGAGCAGTTCTTC
CDR3: CASSLVETGNEQFF

J: TRBJ1-1
size: many
D: .
length: 13
V: TRBV6-5
DNA: TGTGCCAGCAGTTACTCGACGAGAACAGAAGCTTTCTTT
CDR3: CASSYSTRTEAFF

J: TRBJ2-5
size: many
D: TRBD2
length: 19
V: TRBV5-1
DNA: TGCGCCAGCAGCTTGGGCTCGGGACTAGCGGGAGTAGGGCAAGAGACCCAGTACTTC
CDR3: CASSLGSGLAGVGQETQYF

J: TRBJ2-3
size: many
D: .
length: 11
V: TRBV12-3/TRBV12-4
DNA: TGTGCCAGCAGGCGTCAAAATACGCAGTATTTT
CDR3: CASRRQNTQYF

J: TRBJ1-4
size: many
D: .
length: 15
V: TRBV5-1
DNA: TGCGCCAGCAGCATTTCAGGATCCACTAATGAAAAACTGTTTTTT
CDR3: CASSISGSTNEKLFF

J: TRBJ2-3
size: .
D: .
length: 15
V: TRBV4-3
DNA: TGCGCCAGCAGCCAAGAGGCCAGGGGATCAGATACGCAGTATTTT
CDR3: CASSQEARGSDTQYF

J: TRBJ2-1
size: many
D: TRBD2
length: 16
V: TRBV29-1
DNA: TGCAGCGTTGAAGCCATTTGGGGGGGAAGGAGAAATGAGCAGTTCTTC
CDR3: CSVEAIWGGRRNEQFF

J: TRBJ2-3
size: many
D: TRBD2
length: 15
V: TRBV5-6
DNA: TGTGCCAGCAGCACGGGACTAGCGGGAGCAGATACGCAGTATTTT
CDR3: CASSTGLAGADTQYF

J: TRBJ2-1
size: .
D: TRBD1
length: 15
V: TRBV20-1
DNA: TGCAGTGCGGCTCTTTTTAGGACAGGGTTCAATGAGCAGTTCTTC
CDR3: CSAALFRTGFNEQFF

J: TRBJ2-1
size: many
D: .
length: 17
V: TRBV7-2
DNA: TGTGCCAGCAGCTTAGCCGCAGGGGAAAGCTCCTACAATGAGCAGTTCTTC
CDR3: CASSLAAGESSYNEQFF